This T cell receptor (beta chain) was found in a study of T-cell reconstitution after alpha-beta-depleted transplantation in children. Overall study findings and caveats: Several hundred rapidly expanded clones from non-depleted graft cells reportedly supplied alpha-beta T cells about two months post-transplant.

With respect to this clonotype: Its antigen is unknown.

This sample's TCRbeta library carried unique molecular identifier barcodes. TCRdb re-derived calls from the PCR reads in MiXCR, one entry per CDR3 protein. The table has approximately 1,000,000 distinct CDR3 sequences, roughly 29% seen once. This TCR was sampled from a boy younger than two who had a stem cell transplant for SCID, so the T cells may come from the graft donor. Sequencing used PBMCs, mostly from graft donor cells, obtained 360 days after TCRalphabeta/CD19-depleted stem cell transplant.

CDR3 in DNA: TGCAGTGCTAGGACAGTAAGAAATGAGCAGTTCTTC. Amino acid sequence: CSARTVRNEQFF. The chain couples TRBV20-1 to TRBJ2-1; maybe TRBD1 (5 bases). The CDR3 has 12 residues. The V end lost 3 bases, the J end lost 7 bases, and 10 bases lay between the germline ends. The germline CDR1 and CDR2 sequences are DFQATT and SNEGSKA (reference sequence).